The next 12 T cell receptor beta chains were all read from a single sample in a study of Graves' ophthalmopathy and Graves' hyperthyroidism. RNA served as the template for amplifying TCR beta CDR3 regions. Second-round multiplex PCR followed a first-round RT-PCR using HTBI primers. TCRdb itself ran the multiplex PCR reads through MiXCR, one entry per CDR3 protein. Of roughly 170,000 distinct CDR3 sequences in the sample, roughly 36% were seen once. Sequenced sample: peripheral blood. The receptors were sampled from a man under 40 with Graves' ophthalmopathy.

J is TRBJ1-5 and V is TRBV20-1, with TRBD1 as a possible D gene (6 bases). The V end lost 5 bases, the J end lost 6 bases, and 14 bases lay between the germline ends. In germline, CDR1 is DFQATT, CDR2 SNEGSKA (reference sequence). CDR3 length: 13 residues. The CDR3 is CSARRGGGQPQHF. For the CDR3, the DNA is TGCAGTGCTCGCAGGGGAGGGGGTCAGCCCCAGCATTTT.

This clonotype was seen ten or more times. V usage is TRBV6-1 and J usage is TRBJ1-6, with D possibly TRBD1 on 5 matching bases. Germline CDR1 is MNHNS and CDR2 is SASEGT. The CDR3 is made up of 17 amino acids. The germline V and J ends were trimmed by 4 bases and 3 bases, with 16 bases remaining between them. The chain's CDR3 is CASSGPQGFIYNSPLHF. For the CDR3, the DNA is TGTGCCAGCAGTGGTCCCCAGGGTTTTATCTATAATTCACCCCTCCACTTT.

This clonotype was observed many times. This chain connects TRBV12-3 or TRBV12-4 to TRBJ2-7; 9 bases fit TRBD1. The V segment lost 6 bases and the J segment 7 bases; nucleotides outside the gene matches: 7. This CDR3 spans 13 amino acids. The CDR3 bases are TGTGCCAGCAGGCGGAGGACAGGGGTAGAGCAGTACTTC. It translates to CASRRRTGVEQYF.

This clonotype was seen at least ten times. This sequence joins TRBV30 and TRBJ2-2; perhaps TRBD2 as D (5 bases). Germline values: CDR1 GTSNPN, CDR2 SVGIG (reference sequence). This CDR3 is built from 15 residues. The V end lost 0 bases, the J end lost 4 bases, and 12 bases lay between the germline ends. CDR3 protein: CAWSVSLRGTGELFF. CDR3 DNA sequence: TGTGCCTGGAGTGTCTCTTTACGGGGCACCGGGGAGCTGTTTTTT.

This clonotype occurred many times. This sequence joins TRBV28 and TRBJ1-1; D is undetermined. The V and J ends lost 5 bases and 11 bases respectively, with 18 bases between them. CDR3 length equals 13 residues. Germline lookup yields CDR1 MDHEN and CDR2 SYDVKM. The CDR3 region has the DNA TGTGCCAGCAGTAAACGAGCGGCCGAGGGCGCTTTCTTT. Translating it yields CASSKRAAEGAFF.

The chain couples TRBV27 to TRBJ2-2, with D perhaps matching TRBD1 or TRBD2 (5 bases each). This CDR3 region has 14 residues. Per germline, CDR1 MNHEY and CDR2 SMNVEV (reference sequence). V was cut by 3 bases and J by 4 bases, with 9 bases left in between. Written as DNA, the CDR3 is TGTGCCAGCAGTTTTAGGGACCTCACCGGGGAGCTGTTTTTT. Translating gives CASSFRDLTGELFF.

The chain recombines TRBV6-1 with TRBJ2-2; 8 bases align to TRBD2. This CDR3 contains 16 residues. The J segment lost 6 bases and the V segment lost 2 bases, leaving 8 bases of the junction unmatched. Germline V gene sequence: CDR1 MNHNS, CDR2 SASEGT. CDR3 region: CASSERSGSGAGELFF. For the CDR3, the DNA is TGTGCCAGCAGTGAACGGAGCGGGAGTGGGGCCGGGGAGCTGTTTTTT.

This clonotype was recorded once. The genes are TRBV28 and TRBJ2-2; D assignment may be TRBD1 or TRBD2 (5 bases each). V lost 6 bases to trimming and J lost 5 bases, with 13 bases between them. CDR1 is MDHEN, CDR2 SYDVKM, per germline. The CDR3 extends over 14 amino acids. CDR3 residues: CASSPPEGTGELFF. CDR3 bases: TGTGCCAGCAGCCCCCCCGAGGGGACCGGGGAGCTGTTTTTT.

The table lists this clonotype with many counts. The chain couples TRBV11-2 to TRBJ2-7; 12 positions match TRBD2. Germline V gene lookup returns CDR1 SGHAT and CDR2 FQNNGV. The CDR3 contains 18 residues. V was clipped by 1 base and J by 2 bases; unmatched bases: 9. The CDR3 protein is CASSLGGLLAGGAYEQYF. DNA of the CDR3: TGTGCCAGCAGCTTAGGTGGTCTTCTAGCGGGAGGGGCCTACGAGCAGTACTTC.

This clonotype was counted ten times or more. The V call is TRBV28, the J call TRBJ2-2; unclear D gene. Germline V lookup: CDR1 MDHEN, CDR2 SYDVKM. Trimming stripped 1 base from V and 7 bases from J, with 7 bases between. The CDR3 has 13 amino acids. CDR3 residues: CASSLFPSGELFF. The CDR3, as DNA: TGTGCCAGCAGTTTATTCCCCAGCGGGGAGCTGTTTTTT.

V gene TRBV20-1 combines with J gene TRBJ1-1; 7 positions agree with TRBD1. The CDR3 consists of 16 residues. Germline-derived CDR1 and CDR2 are DFQATT and SNEGSKA (reference sequence). With 0 bases clipped from V and 0 bases from J, the junction kept 7 bases outside the gene matches. The CDR3 nucleotides are TGCAGTGCTAGAGACCCGACAGGGCCCATGAACACTGAAGCTTTCTTT. It translates to CSARDPTGPMNTEAFF.

In its sample, this clonotype was seen many times. The chain combines TRBV2 with TRBJ2-7, with TRBD2 matching 9 bases. The CDR3 runs 15 residues. Germline V CDR1 and CDR2: SNHLY, FYNNEI. V gave up 3 bases and J gave up 3 bases; unmatched junction bases: 6. This CDR3 is CASSDLGTSIYEQYF. CDR3 sequence (DNA): TGTGCCAGCAGTGATTTAGGGACTAGCATCTACGAGCAGTACTTC.